This T cell receptor beta chain is from a study of cytomegalovirus exposure and HLA in healthy donors. Study conclusions and caveats: A later look showed TCR association rates differing by HLA locus, highest for DRB1 and lowest for HLA-C. In a later analysis, at a false discovery rate of 0.05, fewer than 20,000 TCR beta sequences matched HLA alleles. Sequencing artifact likely explains a cluster of highly shared sequence variants.

Of note for this clone: The antigen remains undetermined.

The study ran its PCR with 60 Vbeta and 13 Jbeta primers. Per the original methods: The count from a later analysis was tens of millions of unique TCR beta chains, some 9.9 million of them shared. Profiling relied on immunoSEQ multiplex PCR, and the TCRdb table lists in-frame clones only, not all of them. V, J and clone size reflect that table, while D and trimming were determined from the DNA. The repertoire table contains around 100,000 clones. The length of the CDR3 is 15 residues. CDR1 and CDR2 (germline): LNHNV, YYDKDF (reference sequence). Trimming pared 0 bases from V and 0 bases from J, leaving 6 bases between.

Sequencing input: PBMCs. This rearrangement joins TRBV15 to TRBJ1-3; unclear D gene. The receptor was isolated from a man over 45 in good health and CMV-seronegative. CDR3 protein: CATSREGSSGNTIYF. The CDR3 DNA is TGTGCCACCAGCAGAGAGGGGAGCTCTGGAAACACCATATATTTT.